This entry describes one T cell receptor (beta chain). Its antigen remains unknown. The data were taken from a study of beta chain features in type 1 diabetes. Study-wide results and caveats: Moderate yet significant TCRB CDR3 shortening was seen in Type 1 diabetes patients in all four CD4+ subsets. Naive, central memory and Treg TCRB repertoires seemed to resemble each other more closely in patients than they did in healthy donors.

Of the isolated RNA, all was reverse transcribed, and so the sequenced material was expressed TCRB transcripts. Method: immunoSEQ multiplex PCR; TCRdb's copy keeps in-frame clones and lacks some. This repertoire shows roughly 450,000 clones, approximately 14% found once; its top ten account for roughly 0.036%. Cell sorting via CD45RO/CCR7/CD25/CD127/CD95/CD27 was performed to obtain CD4+ naive, central memory, regulatory and stem cell-like memory cells. V was pared by 1 base and J by 3 bases, with 10 bases between. The V gene's germline CDR1 is GTSNPN and CDR2 SVGIG (reference sequence). This CDR3 contains 14 residues.

This receptor was obtained from a man younger than 45 in good health. The chain is built from TRBV30 and TRBJ1-5, with no clear D. The material sequenced was naive CD4+ T cells from blood. CDR3 in DNA: TGTGCCTGGAGTGGGGGAGAAGCCAATCAGCCCCAGCATTTT. This codes for CAWSGGEANQPQHF.